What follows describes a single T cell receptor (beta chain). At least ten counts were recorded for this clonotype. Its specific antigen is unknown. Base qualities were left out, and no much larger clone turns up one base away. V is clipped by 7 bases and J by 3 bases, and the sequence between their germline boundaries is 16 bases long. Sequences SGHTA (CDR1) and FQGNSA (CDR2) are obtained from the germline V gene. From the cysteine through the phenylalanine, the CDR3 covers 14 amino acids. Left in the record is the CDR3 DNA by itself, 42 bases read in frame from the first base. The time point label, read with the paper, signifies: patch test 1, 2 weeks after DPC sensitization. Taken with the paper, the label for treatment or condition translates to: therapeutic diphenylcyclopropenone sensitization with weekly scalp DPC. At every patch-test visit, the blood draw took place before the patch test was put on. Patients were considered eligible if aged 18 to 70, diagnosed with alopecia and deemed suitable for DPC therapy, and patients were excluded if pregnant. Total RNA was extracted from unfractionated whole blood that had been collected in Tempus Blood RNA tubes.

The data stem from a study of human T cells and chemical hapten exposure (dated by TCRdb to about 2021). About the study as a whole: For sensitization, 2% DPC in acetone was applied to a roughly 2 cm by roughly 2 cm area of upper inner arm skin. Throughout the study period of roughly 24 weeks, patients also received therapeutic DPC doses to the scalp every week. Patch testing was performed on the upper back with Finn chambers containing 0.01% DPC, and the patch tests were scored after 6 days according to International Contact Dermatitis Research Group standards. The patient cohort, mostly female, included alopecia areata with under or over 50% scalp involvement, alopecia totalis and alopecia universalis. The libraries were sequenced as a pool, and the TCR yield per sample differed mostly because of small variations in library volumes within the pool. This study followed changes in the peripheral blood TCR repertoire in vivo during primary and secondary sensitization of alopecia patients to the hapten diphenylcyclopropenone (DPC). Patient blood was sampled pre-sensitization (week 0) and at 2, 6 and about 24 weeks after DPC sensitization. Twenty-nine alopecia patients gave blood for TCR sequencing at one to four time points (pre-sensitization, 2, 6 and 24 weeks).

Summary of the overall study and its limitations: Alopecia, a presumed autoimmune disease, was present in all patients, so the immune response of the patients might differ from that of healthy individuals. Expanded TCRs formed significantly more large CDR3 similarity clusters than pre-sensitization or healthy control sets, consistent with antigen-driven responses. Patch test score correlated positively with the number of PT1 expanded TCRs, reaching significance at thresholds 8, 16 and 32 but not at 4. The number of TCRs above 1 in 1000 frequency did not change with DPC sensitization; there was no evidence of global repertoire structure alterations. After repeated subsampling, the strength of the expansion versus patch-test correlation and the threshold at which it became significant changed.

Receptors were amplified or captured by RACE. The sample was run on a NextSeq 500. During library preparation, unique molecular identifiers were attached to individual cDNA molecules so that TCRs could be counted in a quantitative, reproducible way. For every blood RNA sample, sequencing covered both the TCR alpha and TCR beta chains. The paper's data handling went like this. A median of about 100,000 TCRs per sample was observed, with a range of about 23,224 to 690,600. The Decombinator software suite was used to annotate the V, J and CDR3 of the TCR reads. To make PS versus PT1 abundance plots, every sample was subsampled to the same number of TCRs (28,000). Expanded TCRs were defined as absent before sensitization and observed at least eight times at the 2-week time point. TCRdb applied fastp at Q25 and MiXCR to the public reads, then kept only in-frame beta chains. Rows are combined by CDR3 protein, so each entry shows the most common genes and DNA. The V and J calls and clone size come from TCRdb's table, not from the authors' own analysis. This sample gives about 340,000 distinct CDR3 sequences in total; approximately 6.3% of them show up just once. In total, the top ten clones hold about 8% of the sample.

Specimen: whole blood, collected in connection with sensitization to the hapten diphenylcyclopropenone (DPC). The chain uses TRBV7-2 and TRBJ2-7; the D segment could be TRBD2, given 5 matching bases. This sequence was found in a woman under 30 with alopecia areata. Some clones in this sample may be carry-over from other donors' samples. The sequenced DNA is TGTGCCAGCAAGGGAGACTCCTTTGTCTACGAGCAGTACTTC. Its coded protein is CASKGDSFVYEQYF. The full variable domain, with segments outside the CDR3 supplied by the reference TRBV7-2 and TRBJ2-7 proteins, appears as GAGVSQSPSNKVTEKGKDVELRCDPISGHTALYWYRQSLGQGLEFLIYFQGNSAPDKSGLPSDRFSAERTGGSVSTLTIQRTQQEDSAVYLCASKGDSFVYEQYFGPGTRLTVT.